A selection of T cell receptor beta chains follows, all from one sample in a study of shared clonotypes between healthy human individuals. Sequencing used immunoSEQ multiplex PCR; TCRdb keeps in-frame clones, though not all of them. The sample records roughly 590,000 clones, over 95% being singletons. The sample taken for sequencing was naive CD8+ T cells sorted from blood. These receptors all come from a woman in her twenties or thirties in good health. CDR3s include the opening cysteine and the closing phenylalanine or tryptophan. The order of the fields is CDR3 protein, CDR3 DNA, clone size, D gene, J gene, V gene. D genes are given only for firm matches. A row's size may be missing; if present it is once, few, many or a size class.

CASSLRGVSYEQYF | TGTGCCAGCAGTTTACGGGGGGTCTCCTACGAGCAGTACTTC | NA | TRBD2 | TRBJ2-7 | TRBV27
CASSFLTGTGNEQYF | TGTGCCAGCAGCTTCCTCACCGGGACAGGGAACGAGCAGTACTTC | NA | TRBD1 | TRBJ2-7 | TRBV7-6
CASMPGLAGLRAYEQYF | TGTGCCAGCATGCCGGGACTAGCGGGATTGCGAGCCTACGAGCAGTACTTC | NA | TRBD2 | TRBJ2-7 | TRBV27
CASSVTDFSYGYTF | TGTGCCAGCAGCGTGACCGACTTTTCCTATGGCTACACCTTC | NA | NA | TRBJ1-2 | TRBV5-6
CATSGSLTGELFF | TGTGCCACCAGCGGTTCACTCACCGGGGAGCTGTTTTTT | NA | NA | TRBJ2-2 | TRBV15
CASSSPGGGRNYGYTF | TGTGCCAGCAGTTCCCCTGGTGGGGGACGGAACTATGGCTACACCTTC | NA | NA | TRBJ1-2 | TRBV27
CASSRSEGYNEQFF | TGTGCCAGCAGCCGAAGTGAGGGCTATAATGAGCAGTTCTTC | NA | NA | TRBJ2-1 | TRBV14
CASSLDLWDSPLHF | TGTGCCAGCAGCTTAGACCTCTGGGATTCACCCCTCCACTTT | NA | NA | TRBJ1-6 | TRBV7-9
CASSYPRVGNYGYTF | TGTGCCAGCAGTTACCCGAGAGTGGGTAACTATGGCTACACCTTC | NA | NA | TRBJ1-2 | TRBV6-6
CASRLGLGGHEQYF | TGTGCCAGCAGGCTGGGACTAGGGGGGCACGAGCAGTACTTC | NA | TRBD2 | TRBJ2-7 | TRBV28
CASSLIAGKTGANVLTF | TGTGCCAGCAGCTTAATAGCGGGAAAGACTGGGGCCAACGTCCTGACTTTC | NA | TRBD2 | TRBJ2-6 | TRBV5-6
CASSSRDTPRSGANVLTF | TGTGCCAGCAGCTCCCGGGACACCCCCCGCTCTGGGGCCAACGTCCTGACTTTC | NA | NA | TRBJ2-6 | TRBV11-2
CASSLDLGYEQYF | TGTGCCAGCAGCTTAGATTTGGGCTACGAGCAGTACTTC | NA | NA | TRBJ2-7 | TRBV7-8
CASSYSTALNTEAFF | TGTGCCAGCAGTTACTCGACGGCCCTGAACACTGAAGCTTTCTTT | NA | NA | TRBJ1-1 | TRBV6-6
CASSERTLRGYTEAFF | TGTGCCAGCAGTGAGCGGACACTCCGGGGGTACACTGAAGCTTTCTTT | NA | NA | TRBJ1-1 | TRBV2
CASSSTAGLTSSGANVLTF | TGTGCCAGCAGCTCCACGGCTGGGCTAACCAGCTCTGGGGCCAACGTCCTGACTTTC | few | NA | TRBJ2-6 | TRBV9
CASSLGSGGELNLEQYF | TGTGCCAGCAGCTTGGGATCAGGCGGGGAGCTAAACCTCGAGCAGTACTTC | once | NA | TRBJ2-7 | TRBV5-4
CASSAGLAALWDEQFF | TGTGCCAGCAGCGCGGGACTAGCGGCCTTATGGGATGAGCAGTTCTTC | NA | TRBD2 | TRBJ2-1 | TRBV7-9
CASSQGWRDTQYF | TGTGCCAGCAGCCAAGGATGGCGTGATACGCAGTATTTT | NA | NA | TRBJ2-3 | TRBV4-2
CASSWTDNEQFF | TGCGCCAGCAGCTGGACAGACAATGAGCAGTTCTTC | NA | NA | TRBJ2-1 | TRBV5-1
CASSIGTGVQPQHF | TGTGCCAGTAGTATCGGGACAGGGGTTCAGCCCCAGCATTTT | NA | TRBD1 | TRBJ1-5 | TRBV19
CATEITTGRPFANEKLFF | TGTGCCACCGAGATTACGACAGGTCGACCGTTTGCTAATGAAAAACTGTTTTTT | NA | NA | TRBJ1-4 | TRBV28
CASSFNAPTYEQYF | TGTGCCAGCAGCTTTAACGCACCTACCTACGAGCAGTACTTC | once | NA | TRBJ2-7 | TRBV11-2
CASRLGSTDTQYF | TGTGCCAGCAGACTGGGGAGCACAGATACGCAGTATTTT | NA | NA | TRBJ2-3 | TRBV5-6
CASTTGTGHYGYTF | TGTGCCAGCACCACCGGGACAGGCCACTATGGCTACACCTTC | NA | TRBD1 | TRBJ1-2 | TRBV28
CASSPTRMNTEAFF | TGTGCCAGCAGCCCAACACGCATGAACACTGAAGCTTTCTTT | NA | NA | TRBJ1-1 | TRBV7-8
CASSNRAAYEQYF | TGTGCCAGTAGTAACAGGGCCGCATACGAGCAGTACTTC | NA | NA | TRBJ2-7 | TRBV2
CASSMGMGTDTQYF | TGTGCCAGTAGTATGGGAATGGGCACAGATACGCAGTATTTT | once | NA | TRBJ2-3 | TRBV19
CASSYGEGGYGYTF | TGTGCCAGCAGTTACGGGGAAGGGGGCTATGGCTACACCTTC | NA | NA | TRBJ1-2 | TRBV6-5
CASSSRLAGTEETQYF | TGTGCCAGCAGTTCCAGACTAGCGGGGACGGAAGAGACCCAGTACTTC | NA | TRBD2 | TRBJ2-5 | TRBV28
CASSKWGIMDRSPSRANVLTF | TGTGCCAGCAGCAAATGGGGAATTATGGACAGGTCCCCATCTAGGGCCAACGTCCTGACTTTC | NA | NA | TRBJ2-6 | TRBV21-1
CASSLEAGRSGNTIYF | TGTGCCAGCAGCTTAGAAGCAGGGCGATCTGGAAACACCATATATTTT | NA | NA | TRBJ1-3 | TRBV7-9
CASSVGQGASLSYEQYF | TGTGCCAGCAGTGTGGGACAGGGGGCGTCATTAAGCTACGAGCAGTACTTC | NA | TRBD1 | TRBJ2-7 | TRBV2